Here is one TCR beta chain with its context. Antigen: not known. V lost 3 bases and J 3 bases, leaving 8 bases between the germline ends. CDR3 size: 13 residues. Looked up from germline, CDR1 is SNHLY and CDR2 is FYNNEI. This sample was included in a study of identical twins. Points from the study as a whole: There were fewer insertions in abundant cord blood beta clonotypes, but memory repertoires showed no such pattern.

Template switching (which added a universal primer site) was used, and cDNA carried unique molecular identifiers. TCRdb re-analysed the 5' RACE reads in MiXCR, keeping a single row per CDR3 protein. The sample consists of about 530,000 distinct CDR3 sequences, more than 20% of them appearing once. In addition, the sample was reused for a study of yellow fever vaccine responses in identical twins.

The TCR comes from a young woman in good health. J is TRBJ2-5 and V is TRBV2; no reliable D call. Source material: CD4+ T cells sorted from blood. The CDR3 sequence: CASSESREETQYF. CDR3 bases: TGTGCCAGCAGTGAGAGCAGAGAAGAGACCCAGTACTTC.